Below are 17 T cell receptor beta chains sequenced from a single sample in a study of graft-versus-host responses after intestinal transplantation (dated by TCRdb to the early 2020s). Intraepithelial and lamina propria lymphocytes were isolated from graft specimens using dithiothreitol, EDTA incubations and collagenase D digestion. The library was built by means of the immunoSEQ multiplex PCR assay. TCRdb re-hosts the immuneACCESS table, in-frame sequences only. Its copies lack some clones; in the studies checked, an unresolved V gene accounts for under half of them, and the cause for the rest is not known. The sample table holds fewer than 25,000 clones, of which roughly 72% were seen once. The ten largest account for around 3.3% of the sample. The starting material was ileum tissue, obtained 12 days after intestinal transplant. The receptors stem from a human patient who received an intestinal transplant, so some T cells may come from the graft donor.

V is TRBV29-1 and J is TRBJ2-7; D not resolved. Germline V gene sequence: CDR1 SQVTM, CDR2 ANQGSEA. V gave up 2 bases and J gave up 1 base, with 9 bases separating them. This CDR3 contains 13 residues. CDR3 DNA: TGCAGCGTTGAATATGGTAGTTCCTACGAGCAGTACTTC. It translates to CSVEYGSSYEQYF.

The chain links TRBV28 to TRBJ2-2; D unclear. CDR3 length: 15 residues. The V end lost 5 bases, the J end lost 0 bases, and 10 bases lay between the germline ends. In germline, CDR1 is MDHEN, CDR2 SYDVKM. CDR3 in amino acids: CASSPPLTNTGELFF. Written as DNA, the CDR3 is TGTGCCAGCAGTCCCCCCCTAACGAACACCGGGGAGCTGTTTTTT.

The rearrangement links TRBV18 to TRBJ2-7, with 7 bases fitting TRBD1. The J segment lost 2 bases and the V segment lost 1 base, leaving 5 bases of the junction unmatched. The V gene's germline CDR1 is KGHSH and CDR2 LQKENI. CDR3 length: 15 amino acids. The CDR3 sequence is CASSPQGTATYEQYF. In DNA, the CDR3 is TGTGCCAGCTCACCACAAGGGACAGCCACCTACGAGCAGTACTTC.

The J gene is TRBJ2-7, the V gene TRBV19; weak D call: TRBD2 (7 bases). The germline V and J ends were trimmed by 11 bases and 2 bases, with 22 bases remaining between them. CDR3 length: 15 residues. Germline CDR1 LNHDA, CDR2 SQIVND (reference sequence). The chain's CDR3 is CAGILGGQGAYEQYF. CDR3 sequence (DNA): TGTGCCGGAATCCTGGGGGGGCAAGGGGCCTACGAGCAGTACTTC.

The chain links TRBV9 to TRBJ2-1; 9 nucleotides align to TRBD2. CDR1 is SGDLS, CDR2 YYNGEE, per germline. The CDR3 sequence is 18 residues long. V shed 0 bases and J 5 bases; nucleotides not matched to a gene: 12. As DNA, the CDR3 is TGTGCCAGCAGCGTAGACGTAGCGGGGGCGGTGAGAAACAATGAGCAGTTCTTC. Translated: CASSVDVAGAVRNNEQFF.

The chain is built from TRBV27 and TRBJ1-5; weak D call: TRBD1 (6 bases). Trimming removed 5 bases at V and 4 bases at J, with 9 bases between. This CDR3 spans 13 amino acids. Germline assignment: CDR1 MNHEY and CDR2 SMNVEV (reference sequence). CDR3 DNA: TGTGCCAGCAGTCTCCAGGGGAATCAGCCCCAGCATTTT. Translating gives CASSLQGNQPQHF.

This clone has more than one count but fewer than ten. The chain carries TRBV5-1 and TRBJ1-4; TRBD1 might be the D (5 bases). Germline loops: CDR1 SGHRS, CDR2 YFSETQ. The CDR3 is made up of 14 amino acids. Trimming took 6 bases from V and 5 from J, leaving 14 bases between them. The CDR3 loop is CASTPGFSNEKLFF. The CDR3 DNA reads TGCGCCAGCACGCCAGGGTTCTCAAATGAAAAACTGTTTTTT.

The chain couples TRBV6-1 to TRBJ2-3; perhaps TRBD1 as D (5 bases). Per germline, CDR1 MNHNS and CDR2 SASEGT. There are 13 residues in the CDR3. V was trimmed by 6 bases and J by 1 base, leaving 8 bases between them. CDR3 sequence: CASSPQGTDTQYF. CDR3 in DNA: TGTGCCAGCAGCCCACAGGGCACAGATACGCAGTATTTT.

The chain employs TRBV6-6 and TRBJ1-2, with D tentatively TRBD1 (6 bases). The CDR3 loop spans 12 amino acids. Germline V gives CDR1 MNHNY, CDR2 SVGAGI (reference sequence). The V gene lost 5 bases and the J gene lost 5 bases, with 9 bases spanning the gap. The CDR3 DNA follows: TGTGCCAGCAGTCTGCAGGGGTATGGCTACACCTTC. Its translation: CASSLQGYGYTF.

The chain links TRBV7-6 to TRBJ2-5; D call uncertain. CDR3 length: 12 amino acids. V lost 1 base and J 5 bases, leaving 5 bases between the germline ends. Germline V lookup: CDR1 SGHVS, CDR2 FNYEAQ. Here the CDR3 DNA reads TGTGCCAGCAGCTTAGTTGCGGAGACCCAGTACTTC. Translating gives CASSLVAETQYF.

The chain joins TRBV23-1 to TRBJ1-2; possibly TRBD1 for D (5 bases). TRBV23-1 is identified as an open reading frame with a role that is uncertain. The CDR3 contains 16 residues. V shed 7 bases and J shed 7 bases, with 25 bases lying between them. CDR3 in amino acids: CASNPLSGLLAPGYTF. CDR3 sequence (DNA): TGCGCCAGCAATCCCCTGTCGGGACTGCTAGCGCCTGGCTACACCTTC.

The genes are TRBV5-1 and TRBJ1-2; 10 bases match TRBD1. This CDR3 has 12 residues. Germline CDR1 and CDR2: SGHRS and YFSETQ. The V and J ends lost 6 bases and 8 bases, in that order; junction bases with no gene match: 4. The CDR3 sequence: CASMGTGVGYTF. The CDR3 region has the DNA TGCGCCAGCATGGGGACAGGGGTCGGCTACACCTTC. Together with reference TRBV5-1 and TRBJ1-2, the CDR3 gives the full variable domain: KAGVTQTPRYLIKTRGQQVTLSCSPISGHRSVSWYQQTPGQGLQFLFEYFSETQRNKGNFPGRFSGRQFSNSRSEMNVSTLELGDSALYLCASMGTGVGYTFGSGTRLTVV.

This clone was recorded only once. V and J are TRBV9 and TRBJ2-7; possibly TRBD1 for D (5 bases). The CDR3 extends over 15 amino acids. Trimming removed 0 bases from V and 3 bases from J, with 13 bases in between. Germline CDR1 reads SGDLS; CDR2 reads YYNGEE. The CDR3 sequence is CASSVEGDSLYEQYF. The DNA for the CDR3 is TGTGCCAGCAGCGTAGAAGGGGATTCCCTCTACGAGCAGTACTTC.

J is TRBJ2-1 and V is TRBV6-5, with a tentative D call TRBD2 (7 bases). V gave up 8 bases and J gave up 1 base, with 15 bases separating them. This CDR3 is built from 15 residues. CDR1 is MNHEY, CDR2 SVGAGI, per germline. The CDR3 region has the DNA TGTGCCAGCGGGGAGGGGGGCCCGTCCTACAATGAGCAGTTCTTC. Amino acids: CASGEGGPSYNEQFF.

This clone was observed a handful of times. This chain uses TRBV11-3 with TRBJ2-1; a weak D match, TRBD1 (5 bases). This CDR3 spans 15 amino acids. Germline CDR1 reads SGHNT; CDR2 reads YENEEA. The V end lost 2 bases, the J end lost 0 bases, and 8 bases lay between the germline ends. As DNA, the CDR3 is TGTGCCAGCAGCTTACGTCAGGGCTCCTACAATGAGCAGTTCTTC. It specifies CASSLRQGSYNEQFF.

This clone has a single count. The chain recombines TRBV6-5 with TRBJ2-1; the D is unclear. Germline V gene data show CDR1 as MNHEY and CDR2 as SVGAGI. V was pared by 2 bases and J by 5 bases, with 7 bases between. This CDR3 has 13 amino acids. The CDR3 coding sequence is TGTGCCAGCAGTTACGGAGTCAACAATGAGCAGTTCTTC. Its translation is CASSYGVNNEQFF.

CDR3 bases: TGTGCCAGCAGCTTTGGGACAGGGCCCTTTGAAGAGACCCAGTACTTC. Translation gives CASSFGTGPFEETQYF. The chain uses TRBV5-5 and TRBJ2-5, with 9 bases lining up with TRBD1. Trimming took 2 bases from V and 3 from J; bases not matched to a gene: 8. This CDR3 contains 16 residues. CDR1 and CDR2 from the germline V gene are SGHKS and YYEKEE (reference sequence).